These 7 T cell receptor beta chains originate from one sample sequenced in a study of STAT5B mutations in CD4+ large granular lymphocyte leukemia. Sequencing was performed with immunoSEQ multiplex PCR; in TCRdb, only in-frame clones are kept and a portion is missing. This sample has about 30,000 clones, with about 90% found just once. Sequenced material: CD4+ T cells from blood buffy coats. Source of these receptors: a human donor in good health.

The chain carries TRBV28 and TRBJ2-7; D gene ambiguous. Deletions cut 6 bases from V and 1 base from J, with 13 bases between. Germline V CDR1 and CDR2: MDHEN, SYDVKM. The length of the CDR3 is 14 residues. CDR3 protein: CASRSPGISYEQYF. The CDR3 DNA reads as TGTGCCAGCAGATCCCCGGGTATATCCTACGAGCAGTACTTC. The full variable domain, with the rest looked up from reference TRBV28 and TRBJ2-7, is DVKVTQSSRYLVKRTGEKVFLECVQDMDHENMFWYRQDPGLGLRLIYFSYDVKMKEKGDIPEGYSVSREKKERFSLILESASTNQTSMYLCASRSPGISYEQYFGPGTRLTVT.

V and J are TRBV11-2 and TRBJ2-7; 7 bases align to TRBD2. The CDR3 spans 14 residues. Trimming took 3 bases from V and 0 from J; bases not matched to a gene: 2. Per germline, CDR1 SGHAT and CDR2 FQNNGV. The CDR3 nucleotides are TGTGCCAGCAGCTTCCTAGCGGTCTCCTACGAGCAGTACTTC. Its translation is CASSFLAVSYEQYF.

The chain has TRBV25-1 and TRBJ2-1; 7 nucleotides align to TRBD2. The CDR3 consists of 14 residues. Germline V lookup: CDR1 MGHDK, CDR2 SYGVNS. J lost 0 bases, V lost 4 bases, and 0 bases had no gene match. The CDR3 DNA reads as TGTGCCAGCAGTGGCGGGGGCTCCTACAATGAGCAGTTCTTC. It translates to CASSGGGSYNEQFF. Complete variable domain (other parts from reference TRBV25-1 and TRBJ2-1): EADIYQTPRYLVIGTGKKITLECSQTMGHDKMYWYQQDPGMELHLIHYSYGVNSTEKGDLSSESTVSRIRTEHFPLTLESARPSHTSQYLCASSGGGSYNEQFFGPGTRLTVL.

CDR3 coding DNA: TGCAGCGTTCGAACAGGGGCGGGCTCCTACGAGCAGTACTTC. This codes for CSVRTGAGSYEQYF. This sequence joins TRBV29-1 and TRBJ2-7; 7 bases fit TRBD1. Per the germline V gene, CDR1 is SQVTM and CDR2 is ANQGSEA. This CDR3 has 14 residues. V shed 5 bases, J shed 0 bases, and the junction held 7 bases outside the gene matches.

This clone has just one count. The rearrangement joins TRBV7-3 to TRBJ2-7; D unresolved. V was clipped by 1 base and J by 5 bases, with 21 bases between them. CDR1 is SGHTA and CDR2 is FQGTGA in the germline V gene. CDR3 length equals 17 residues. This chain's CDR3 is CASSLIGEASLRNEQYF. In nucleotides, the CDR3 is TGTGCCAGCAGCTTAATCGGTGAAGCGTCCCTGAGGAACGAGCAGTACTTC.

The chain carries TRBV6-1 and TRBJ2-2, with D possibly TRBD1 on 5 matching bases. Germline V CDR1 and CDR2: MNHNS, SASEGT. CDR3 length: 13 residues. The V end lost 6 bases, the J end lost 5 bases, and 10 bases lay between the germline ends. The CDR3 DNA reads as TGTGCCAGCAGCGAGTCAGGGACCGGGGAGCTGTTTTTT. Translation: CASSESGTGELFF.

This rearrangement joins TRBV25-1 to TRBJ2-6, with 8 bases identical to TRBD2. The junction had 1 base not matched to a gene; V was cut back by 4 bases and J by 2 bases. The CDR3 is made up of 15 amino acids. The germline gives CDR1 MGHDK, CDR2 SYGVNS. In nucleotides, the CDR3 is TGTGCCAGCAGTGTAGCGGGGACTGGGGCCAACGTCCTGACTTTC. It codes for CASSVAGTGANVLTF.